The 28 T cell receptor beta chains presented below share a single source sample, sequenced in a study of T cells in tuberculosis. Clones were read by immunoSEQ multiplex PCR, and TCRdb kept only the in-frame ones, dropping some. The sample contains some 49,000 clones, 90% to 95% of which appear only once. Time point meaning: new active TB diagnosis, blood taken before or within 7 days of starting treatment. The sequencing used PBMCs, collected at tuberculosis diagnosis. The source of these receptors is an adult with tuberculosis.

This chain connects TRBV4-2 to TRBJ1-5; 9 bases are shared with TRBD1. The CDR3 runs to 17 residues. Trimming cost V 3 bases and J 7 bases; bases outside gene matches: 13. CDR1 LGHNA and CDR2 YNFKEQ come from the germline V gene. For the CDR3, the DNA is TGTGCCAGCAGCCAGGAACCGGGACAGGGAGGCACACAGCCCCAGCATTTT. Translation gives CASSQEPGQGGTQPQHF.

The chain uses TRBV30 and TRBJ1-5; possibly TRBD1 for D (5 bases). Germline CDR1 is GTSNPN and CDR2 is SVGIG (reference sequence). Between the trimmed V and J ends, which lost 0 bases and 2 bases, there was a span of 11 bases. This CDR3 spans 15 amino acids. CDR3 in DNA: TGTGCCTGGAGTGTACGGGGGGGAGGCAATCAGCCCCAGCATTTT. Translating gives CAWSVRGGGNQPQHF.

This clone has only one observation. The V and J genes are TRBV7-2 and TRBJ2-5; 15 bases match TRBD2. Trimming cost V 5 bases and J 9 bases; bases outside gene matches: 7. The germline gives CDR1 SGHTA, CDR2 FQGNSA. This CDR3 spans 15 amino acids. CDR3 sequence: CASSRGLAGGRAQYF. The CDR3 bases are TGTGCCAGCAGCAGGGGACTAGCGGGAGGCCGGGCCCAGTACTTC.

The chain links TRBV7-9 to TRBJ1-4, with TRBD1 matching 10 bases. Per the germline V gene, CDR1 is SEHNR and CDR2 is FQNEAQ (reference sequence). The CDR3 runs to 18 residues. V shed 2 bases and J 7 bases; nucleotides not matched to a gene: 13. The CDR3 DNA is TGTGCCAGCAGCTTACTCCGACAGGGGGCATGGGGGCGTGAAAAACTGTTTTTT. It encodes CASSLLRQGAWGREKLFF.

This clone was found once. The gene calls are TRBV30 and TRBJ2-3, with a possible D match to TRBD2 (6 bases). The V end lost 7 bases, the J end lost 5 bases, and 10 bases lay between the germline ends. This CDR3 comprises 11 residues. Germline loops: CDR1 GTSNPN, CDR2 SVGIG (reference sequence). DNA for the CDR3: TGTGCCTTTAGAGCGGGAGATACGCAGTATTTT. Its translation: CAFRAGDTQYF. The full variable domain, with the rest looked up from reference TRBV30 and TRBJ2-3, is SQTIHQWPATLVQPVGSPLSLECTVEGTSNPNLYWYRQAAGRGLQLLFYSVGIGQISSEVPQNLSASRPQDRQFILSSKKLLLSDSGFYLCAFRAGDTQYFGPGTRLTVL.

This chain uses TRBV19 with TRBJ1-2, with 9 positions matching TRBD1. Germline CDR1 LNHDA, CDR2 SQIVND (reference sequence). The CDR3 covers 13 residues. V dropped 7 bases and J dropped 5; count of bases not matched to a gene: 5. DNA of the CDR3: TGTGCCAGTACCCCGGGACAGGGTTATGGCTACACCTTC. This translates into CASTPGQGYGYTF.

The chain is built from TRBV6-1 and TRBJ2-7; possibly TRBD1 for D (6 bases). The V gene lost 7 bases and the J gene lost 2 bases, with 18 bases spanning the gap. Germline assignment: CDR1 MNHNS and CDR2 SASEGT. CDR3 length: 15 residues. The CDR3 nucleotides are TGTGCCAGCACCCTAAAACAGGGTAGGGCCTACGAGCAGTACTTC. As protein: CASTLKQGRAYEQYF.

The CDR3 DNA is TGTGCCAGCAGCTCCGGAGTTAACTCCTACGAGCAGTACTTC. Amino acid sequence: CASSSGVNSYEQYF. The rearrangement joins TRBV5-8 to TRBJ2-7, with unresolved D. V was clipped by 3 bases and J by 0 bases, with 10 bases between them. The CDR3 length is 14 residues. Looked up from germline, CDR1 is SGHTS and CDR2 is YDEGEE.

The sample holds one count of this clone. The rearrangement links TRBV6-1 to TRBJ1-1; TRBD1 is a possible D gene (6 bases). From germline, CDR1 is MNHNS and CDR2 SASEGT. The CDR3 length is 13 residues. Between the trimmed V and J ends, which lost 6 bases and 6 bases, there was a span of 14 bases. CDR3 amino acids: CASRPTGGPEAFF. CDR3 DNA: TGTGCCAGCAGGCCTACCGGGGGGCCTGAAGCTTTCTTT.

This chain uses TRBV2 with TRBJ2-3, with 10 bases aligning to TRBD1. The CDR3 is made up of 14 amino acids. Germline assignment: CDR1 SNHLY and CDR2 FYNNEI. The V and J ends lost 7 bases and 6 bases, in that order; junction bases with no gene match: 7. The CDR3 is CASTGDRGLDTQYF. As DNA, the CDR3 is TGTGCCAGCACCGGCGACAGGGGGCTGGATACGCAGTATTTT.

The chain combines TRBV5-1 with TRBJ1-2; weak D call: TRBD1 (5 bases). The germline V and J ends were trimmed by 3 bases and 8 bases, with 11 bases remaining between them. Germline loops: CDR1 SGHRS, CDR2 YFSETQ. This CDR3 has 12 residues. CDR3 sequence: CASSYPGVGYTF. The CDR3 DNA reads as TGCGCCAGCAGCTATCCGGGGGTAGGCTACACCTTC.

This chain links TRBV9 with TRBJ1-2; 7 bases are a match to TRBD1. There are 16 residues in the CDR3. J was trimmed by 7 bases and V by 0 bases; bases with no gene match: 12. CDR1 and CDR2 from the germline V gene are SGDLS and YYNGEE. The CDR3 DNA sequence: TGTGCCAGCAGCGTAGCTGCGGCAGGGGGTCCTTCTGGCTACACCTTC. Amino acids: CASSVAAAGGPSGYTF.

The V gene is TRBV2, the J gene TRBJ2-7; 14 bases align to TRBD2. V gave up 6 bases and J gave up 4 bases; unmatched junction bases: 5. The germline V gene encodes CDR1 SNHLY and CDR2 FYNNEI. CDR3 length: 15 amino acids. CDR3: CASSLTSGRAYEQYF. The CDR3 DNA reads as TGTGCCAGCAGCCTGACTAGCGGGAGGGCGTACGAGCAGTACTTC.

The genes are TRBV27 and TRBJ1-2; 10 nucleotides align to TRBD1. After removal of 5 bases from V and 5 bases from J, the junction contained 8 bases not matched to a gene. The CDR3 loop spans 15 amino acids. Germline V gives CDR1 MNHEY, CDR2 SMNVEV (reference sequence). CDR3 loop: CASSDRGLGRYGYTF. The CDR3 DNA reads as TGTGCCAGCAGTGACAGGGGGCTAGGGAGGTATGGCTACACCTTC.

The chain joins TRBV27 to TRBJ2-7; TRBD2 might be the D (6 bases). V was cut by 5 bases and J by 3 bases, with 11 bases left in between. This CDR3 spans 13 amino acids. Germline V lookup: CDR1 MNHEY, CDR2 SMNVEV (reference sequence). The CDR3 nucleotides are TGTGCCAGCAGTCAACATAGCGGCTACGAGCAGTACTTC. It specifies CASSQHSGYEQYF.

The chain carries TRBV28 and TRBJ1-4; 9 nucleotides agree with TRBD1. There are 15 residues in the CDR3. CDR1 MDHEN and CDR2 SYDVKM come from the germline V gene. Trimming took 3 bases from V and 8 from J; bases not matched to a gene: 7. The CDR3 spells CASSFPGTGREKLFF. In DNA form, the CDR3 reads TGTGCCAGCAGTTTCCCCGGGACAGGGAGGGAAAAACTGTTTTTT.

This chain joins TRBV9 and TRBJ1-1, with TRBD1 matching over 9 bases. Germline V CDR1 and CDR2: SGDLS, YYNGEE. The length of the CDR3 is 14 residues. Trimming removed 0 bases from V and 6 bases from J; junction bases left unmatched: 3. As DNA, the CDR3 is TGTGCCAGCAGCGTAGAGGGACAGGGCGCTGAAGCTTTCTTT. As protein: CASSVEGQGAEAFF.

The V and J genes are TRBV28 and TRBJ1-1; possibly TRBD1 for D (5 bases). This CDR3 has 14 amino acids. The V and J ends lost 7 bases and 0 bases respectively, with 12 bases between them. The V gene's germline CDR1 is MDHEN and CDR2 SYDVKM. The chain's CDR3 is CASTPGGMNTEAFF. In DNA, the CDR3 is TGTGCCAGCACCCCCGGGGGGATGAACACTGAAGCTTTCTTT.

CDR3 bases: TGTGCCTGGACCCGGGGACAGCTAAATGAAAAACTGTTTTTT. It encodes CAWTRGQLNEKLFF. The rearrangement joins TRBV30 to TRBJ1-4, with 7 bases identical to TRBD1. With V trimmed by 4 bases and J by 5 bases, 7 bases remained unmatched. Germline CDR1 reads GTSNPN; CDR2 reads SVGIG (reference sequence). This CDR3 contains 14 residues. Looking up the rest from reference TRBV30 and TRBJ1-4 gives the full variable domain: SQTIHQWPATLVQPVGSPLSLECTVEGTSNPNLYWYRQAAGRGLQLLFYSVGIGQISSEVPQNLSASRPQDRQFILSSKKLLLSDSGFYLCAWTRGQLNEKLFFGSGTQLSVL.

This chain connects TRBV2 to TRBJ2-3, with TRBD2 identical over 9 bases. With 0 bases clipped from V and 1 base from J, the junction kept 2 bases outside the gene matches. This CDR3 has 16 amino acids. CDR1 is SNHLY and CDR2 is FYNNEI in the germline V gene. DNA for the CDR3: TGTGCCAGCAGTGAAGCAAGGACTAGCGGCACAGATACGCAGTATTTT. This translates into CASSEARTSGTDTQYF. The full variable domain, rest sourced from reference TRBV2 and TRBJ2-3, is EPEVTQTPSHQVTQMGQEVILRCVPISNHLYFYWYRQILGQKVEFLVSFYNNEISEKSEIFDDQFSVERPDGSNFTLKIRSTKLEDSAMYFCASSEARTSGTDTQYFGPGTRLTVL.

This clone was observed a few times. The gene calls are TRBV4-2 and TRBJ1-1; possible D gene TRBD1, 5 bases. The CDR3 totals 16 residues. Germline CDR1 and CDR2: LGHNA and YNFKEQ. Trimming pared 0 bases from V and 7 bases from J, leaving 18 bases between. CDR3 residues: CASSQDTMQGLGEAFF. The CDR3 nucleotides read TGTGCCAGCAGCCAAGACACTATGCAGGGTTTGGGTGAAGCTTTCTTT.

The chain combines TRBV18 with TRBJ1-1; D uncertain. Between the trimmed V and J ends, which lost 6 bases and 3 bases, there was a span of 23 bases. The CDR3 is 17 amino acids. The germline CDR1 and CDR2 sequences are KGHSH and LQKENI. CDR3 DNA: TGTGCCAGCTCTTCGGGAAGGGAGACTTCATTTGACACTGAAGCTTTCTTT. Translated, it gives CASSSGRETSFDTEAFF. The entire variable domain, with the rest obtained from reference TRBV18 and TRBJ1-1, is as follows: NAGVMQNPRHLVRRRGQEARLRCSPMKGHSHVYWYRQLPEEGLKFMVYLQKENIIDESGMPKERFSAEFPKEGPSILRIQQVVRGDSAAYFCASSSGRETSFDTEAFFGQGTRLTVV.

This chain joins TRBV19 and TRBJ1-2, with 7 bases matching TRBD1. Unmatched junction bases numbered 9, after V lost 10 bases and J lost 7 bases. Per germline, CDR1 LNHDA and CDR2 SQIVND (reference sequence). The CDR3 totals 12 residues. CDR3: CATWDRQGGYTF. The DNA of the CDR3 is TGTGCCACCTGGGATCGACAGGGTGGCTACACCTTC.

V is TRBV10-3 and J is TRBJ2-7; 8 bases are shared with TRBD1. The germline V gene encodes CDR1 ENHRY and CDR2 SYGVKD. This CDR3 has 13 residues. Trimming at V came to 8 bases and at J to 6 bases, leaving 9 bases not matched to a gene. CDR3 sequence: CAIGLTGDGEQYF. For the CDR3, the DNA is TGTGCCATCGGATTGACAGGGGACGGCGAGCAGTACTTC.

The rearrangement links TRBV7-3 to TRBJ2-2, with 9 bases that match TRBD2. The CDR3 loop spans 17 amino acids. CDR1 is SGHTA, CDR2 FQGTGA, per germline. V trimming: 5 bases; J trimming: 4 bases; junction bases outside the gene matches: 11. In nucleotides, the CDR3 is TGTGCCAGCAGCCCTATAGCGGGAGTGGGGATCACCGGGGAGCTGTTTTTT. This translates into CASSPIAGVGITGELFF. The complete variable domain, with remaining parts taken from reference TRBV7-3 and TRBJ2-2, reads GAGVSQTPSNKVTEKGKYVELRCDPISGHTALYWYRQSLGQGPEFLIYFQGTGAADDSGLPNDRFFAVRPEGSVSTLKIQRTERGDSAVYLCASSPIAGVGITGELFFGEGSRLTVL.

This chain joins TRBV11-2 and TRBJ2-2; 9 bases line up with TRBD2. V dropped 5 bases and J dropped 6; count of bases not matched to a gene: 13. Germline CDR1 SGHAT, CDR2 FQNNGV. This CDR3 comprises 17 residues. CDR3 nucleotide sequence: TGTGCCAGCAGCCCGCGCCCCGGGACTAGCAGATCCGGGGAGCTGTTTTTT. It is translated as CASSPRPGTSRSGELFF.

This clone was counted once. This chain uses TRBV5-4 with TRBJ2-1; 12 positions agree with TRBD2. This CDR3 has 16 amino acids. Germline CDR1 and CDR2: SGHNT and YYREEE (reference sequence). Trimming removed 4 bases from V and 3 bases from J; junction bases left unmatched: 5. DNA for the CDR3: TGTGCCAGCAGCATCGGGACTAGCGGGCGCTACAATGAGCAGTTCTTC. This sequence encodes CASSIGTSGRYNEQFF.

The V gene is TRBV6-1, the J gene TRBJ1-2, with D possibly TRBD1 on 6 matching bases. Germline CDR1 and CDR2: MNHNS and SASEGT. The length of the CDR3 is 16 residues. Trimming took 2 bases from V and 5 from J, leaving 18 bases between them. The CDR3 region is CASSEPPRTDEYGYTF. In DNA, the CDR3 is TGTGCCAGCAGTGAACCCCCCCGGACAGACGAATATGGCTACACCTTC.